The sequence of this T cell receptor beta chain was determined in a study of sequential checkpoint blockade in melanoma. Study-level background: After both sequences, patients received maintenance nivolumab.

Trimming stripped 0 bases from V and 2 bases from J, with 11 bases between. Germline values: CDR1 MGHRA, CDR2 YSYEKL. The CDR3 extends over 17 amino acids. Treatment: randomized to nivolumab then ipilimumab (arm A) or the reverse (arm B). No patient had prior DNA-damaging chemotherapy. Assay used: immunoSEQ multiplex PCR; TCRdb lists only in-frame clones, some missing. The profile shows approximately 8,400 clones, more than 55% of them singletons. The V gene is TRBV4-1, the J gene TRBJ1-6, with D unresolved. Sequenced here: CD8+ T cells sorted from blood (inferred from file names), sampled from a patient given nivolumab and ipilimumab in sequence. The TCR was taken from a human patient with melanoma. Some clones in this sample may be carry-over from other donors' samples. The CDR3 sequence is CASSQESAGAYNSPLHF. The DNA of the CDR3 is TGCGCCAGCAGCCAAGAGAGTGCGGGAGCCTATAATTCACCCCTCCACTTT.